This T cell receptor (beta chain) was captured in a study of early T cells in non-severe SARS-CoV-2 infection (dated by TCRdb to 2020 to 2022). About the study as a whole: Because TCR sequencing relied on bulk RNA taken from unsorted whole blood, pairing of alpha and beta chains was not possible. Paper-wide results and their limitations: VDJdb matching was skewed toward anti-spike CD8 responses, so virus-specific expansions were likely underestimated and private and CD4 specificities were missed.

Library method: 5' RACE. The data were produced on a NextSeq 500. The TCR library protocol attached unique molecular identifiers to individual cDNA molecules to correct for sequencing error and PCR bias. Both TCR alpha and beta chains were sequenced, and tight co-correlation was observed between alpha and beta sequence abundances in each sample. Concerning the study's data processing: Decombinator V4 was used to annotate the V gene, J gene and CDR3 of the TCR sequences. TCRs were defined as expanded if a significant change between any two time points was detected under a Poisson model with p below 0.0001. TCR abundances were normalised to the total number of TCRs sequenced per sample and expressed as counts per million. TRAV1-2 paired with TRAJ12, TRAJ20 or TRAJ33 defined MAIT TCRs, while TRAV10 paired with TRAJ18 defined iNKT TCRs. VDJdb, accessed 1 November 2021, was searched for CMV, EBV and SARS-CoV-2 annotated TCRs, with TCRs annotated for multiple antigens excluded. TCRdb ran its own pipeline on the public reads, namely fastp trimming at Q25 and MiXCR clone calling, and kept in-frame beta chains. Merged by CDR3 protein, the rows form single entries marked with the most common genes and DNA. What appears here as the V and J calls and clone size reflects TCRdb's work, not the paper's. Across this sample there are 45,000 to 70,000 distinct CDR3 sequences, with around 10% seen only once. The ten largest account for 9.5% to 13% of the sample.

Set within a cohort of healthcare workers in London, UK, this nested case-control study involved weekly PCR testing of nasopharyngeal swabs along with blood sampling. Healthcare workers were recruited between 23 and 31 March 2020, during the week of the UK lockdown, and were followed weekly for up to roughly 15 weeks. At the junction V is shortened by 5 bases and J by 3 bases; bases outside the gene matches: 3. CDR1 and CDR2 were assigned from the germline V gene (reference sequence) as DFQATT and SNEGSKA. The cysteine opens and the phenylalanine closes a CDR3 of 13 amino acids. Left in the record is the CDR3 DNA by itself, 39 bases read in frame from the first base. As regards this clonotype: The antigen it binds to is not known. No qualities accompany the bases; no much larger clone lies one base away.

This sequence was found in an adult who was a healthcare worker with PCR-confirmed SARS-CoV-2 infection or an uninfected control (not recorded which). The sample comprised whole blood. The sequence joins TRBV20-1 to TRBJ2-1; 8 of the junction bases match TRBD2. The CDR3 sequence is CSAPGGLYNEQFF. The DNA is as follows: TGCAGTGCTCCGGGGGGGCTCTACAATGAGCAGTTCTTC.